A single T cell receptor beta chain is shown here with its context. Its cognate antigen is unknown. Clones were sequenced by immunoSEQ multiplex PCR, and TCRdb holds only the in-frame ones, with some missing. The sample contains about 57,000 clones, 80% to 90% of which appear only once. These data come from a study of graft-versus-host responses after intestinal transplantation. As for the study in general: As for transplant type, recipients had multivisceral, liver-intestinal, or isolated intestinal grafts. The recipients all started with anti-thymocyte globulin induction and then took tacrolimus and steroids for roughly three years. Overall study findings and caveats: Clonal ratios of graft-versus-host to host-versus-graft in allografts were high for patients exhibiting graft-donor T cell macrochimerism.

Per germline, CDR1 MNHEY and CDR2 SMNVEV (reference sequence). The CDR3 totals 15 residues. V lost 5 bases and J 6 bases, leaving 17 bases between the germline ends. The sequence came from a human patient who received an intestinal transplant, so some T cells may come from the graft donor. Here the sequenced sample was PBMCs, taken 26 days after transplant. V and J are TRBV27 and TRBJ2-4; D is perhaps TRBD2 (6 bases). The CDR3 loop is CASSLGSGQANIQYF. In DNA, the CDR3 is TGTGCCAGCAGTCTAGGAAGCGGGCAGGCAAACATTCAGTACTTC.